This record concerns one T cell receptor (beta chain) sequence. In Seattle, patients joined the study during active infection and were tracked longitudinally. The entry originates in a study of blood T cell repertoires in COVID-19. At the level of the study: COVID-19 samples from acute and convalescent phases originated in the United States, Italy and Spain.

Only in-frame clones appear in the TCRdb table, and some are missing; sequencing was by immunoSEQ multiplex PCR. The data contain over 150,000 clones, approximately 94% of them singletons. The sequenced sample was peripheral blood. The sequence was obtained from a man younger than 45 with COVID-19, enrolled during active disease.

CDR3 nucleotides: TGTGCCAGCAGCCCCTCTGGGGGCAGGAACACTGAAGCTTTCTTT. The encoded protein is CASSPSGGRNTEAFF. The chain carries TRBV4-2 and TRBJ1-1, with D possibly matching TRBD1 (6 bases). The CDR3 is made up of 15 amino acids. Germline CDR1 LGHNA, CDR2 YNFKEQ. Trimming stripped 4 bases from V and 1 base from J, with 13 bases between.